Shown below are 26 T cell receptor beta chains from a single sample sequenced in a study of control samples from healthy donors and cancer patients. Sequencing was performed with immunoSEQ multiplex PCR; in TCRdb, only in-frame clones are kept and a portion is missing. Of around 120,000 clones listed, just over 90% are singletons. The material sequenced was PBMCs. The receptors originated from a man aged 50 or older with head and neck cancer.

The chain is built from TRBV28 and TRBJ2-1; 14 bases are shared with TRBD2. This CDR3 spans 15 amino acids. CDR1 MDHEN and CDR2 SYDVKM come from the germline V gene. V was clipped by 5 bases and J by 6 bases; unmatched bases: 3. The CDR3 DNA follows: TGTGCCAGCAGTGACGGACTAGCGGGGGGCAATGAGCAGTTCTTC. Its protein is CASSDGLAGGNEQFF.

The J gene is TRBJ2-7, the V gene TRBV7-8; D may correspond to TRBD1 or TRBD2 (5 bases each). The ends were cut back, 6 bases at V and 2 bases at J, with 14 bases in the middle. Looked up from germline, CDR1 is SGHVS and CDR2 is FQNEAQ. There are 14 residues in the CDR3. The CDR3: CASRPGRFTYEQYF. In DNA form, the CDR3 reads TGTGCCAGCAGGCCGGGGCGGTTCACCTACGAGCAGTACTTC.

The chain recombines TRBV6-2 or TRBV6-3 with TRBJ1-1; 9 nucleotides line up with TRBD1. This CDR3 is 16 amino acids long. Germline loops: CDR1 MNHEY, CDR2 SVGEGT. Trimming removed 4 bases from V and 1 base from J; junction bases left unmatched: 7. The CDR3 DNA sequence: TGTGCCAGCAGTTTGGACAGGGGATGGAGGAACACTGAAGCTTTCTTT. It translates to CASSLDRGWRNTEAFF.

The chain has TRBV7-3 and TRBJ2-2; D perhaps matches TRBD1 (6 bases). Looked up from germline, CDR1 is SGHTA and CDR2 is FQGTGA. Trimming took off 2 bases at V and 3 bases at J, with 10 bases between the two ends. The CDR3 is 15 amino acids. The CDR3 sequence is CASSLGQGHTGELFF. The CDR3 bases are TGTGCCAGCAGCTTAGGGCAGGGGCACACCGGGGAGCTGTTTTTT.

With respect to this clone: The sample contains more than one DNA sequence encoding this CDR3. The chain carries TRBV30 and TRBJ1-5; D possibly corresponds to TRBD1 (5 bases). Germline values: CDR1 GTSNPN, CDR2 SVGIG (reference sequence). The CDR3 totals 14 residues. Trimming stripped 0 bases from V and 0 bases from J, with 6 bases between. The CDR3 region has the DNA TGTGCCTGGAGTGTTGGGGGTAGCAATCAGCCCCAGCATTTT. Translated: CAWSVGGSNQPQHF.

This chain joins TRBV4-3 and TRBJ1-4, with no clear D. The V end was cut by 0 bases, the J end by 1 base, with 9 bases between. This CDR3 contains 16 residues. The germline gives CDR1 LGHNA, CDR2 YSLEER. This CDR3 is CASSQEVGRTNEKLFF. As DNA, the CDR3 is TGCGCCAGCAGCCAAGAGGTGGGCAGAACTAATGAAAAACTGTTTTTT.

The CDR3 region has the DNA TGTGCCACCAGCAGAGATCCAGGAAACTCTGGAAACACCATATATTTT. Its protein is CATSRDPGNSGNTIYF. The chain has TRBV15 and TRBJ1-3; D is uncertain. Trimming pared 0 bases from V and 0 bases from J, leaving 9 bases between. This CDR3 has 16 amino acids. CDR1 and CDR2 from the germline V gene are LNHNV and YYDKDF (reference sequence).

The genes are TRBV7-7 and TRBJ2-2; D is ambiguous. The CDR3 consists of 13 residues. Deletions cut 6 bases from V and 0 bases from J, with 5 bases between. Germline CDR1 is SSHAT and CDR2 is FNYEAQ (reference sequence). In DNA form, the CDR3 reads TGTGCCAGCAGTCCGTCGAACACCGGGGAGCTGTTTTTT. This codes for CASSPSNTGELFF.

V usage is TRBV7-6 and J usage is TRBJ1-5; TRBD1 is a possible D gene (5 bases). V shed 5 bases and J shed 4 bases, with 18 bases lying between them. Germline V gene sequence: CDR1 SGHVS, CDR2 FNYEAQ. The CDR3 consists of 16 residues. The DNA of the CDR3 is TGTGCCAGCAGCCGCGCGGGAGGGGAAGGGAATCAGCCCCAGCATTTT. Residues: CASSRAGGEGNQPQHF.

The chain joins TRBV2 to TRBJ2-7, with D possibly matching TRBD1 (5 bases). This CDR3 comprises 14 residues. The V and J ends lost 7 bases and 0 bases respectively, with 13 bases between them. Germline V gene lookup returns CDR1 SNHLY and CDR2 FYNNEI. The CDR3 DNA is TGTGCCAGCAAGTTGACAGATTTCTCCTACGAGCAGTACTTC. Translated: CASKLTDFSYEQYF.

This clone was counted a single time. At one boundary the junction diverges from the germline segment, which might be a read error. The CDR3 DNA reads as TGTGCCCGCAGCGGGACTAGCGGGGGGGCCGGGAACACCGGGGAGCTGTTTTTT. Amino acid sequence: CARSGTSGGAGNTGELFF. V and J are TRBV9 and TRBJ2-2; 16 bases fit TRBD2. CDR3 length equals 18 residues. Germline V gene lookup returns CDR1 SGDLS and CDR2 YYNGEE.

The chain uses TRBV10-3 and TRBJ1-3; 9 nucleotides agree with TRBD1. Germline V gives CDR1 ENHRY, CDR2 SYGVKD. Trimming took 10 bases from V and 0 from J; bases not matched to a gene: 10. CDR3 size: 16 residues. The CDR3 nucleotides are TGTGCCACGATGGACAGGGGCTCTTTCTCTGGAAACACCATATATTTT. Protein: CATMDRGSFSGNTIYF.

This chain joins TRBV29-1 and TRBJ1-1, with a tentative D call TRBD1 (5 bases). The germline CDR1 and CDR2 sequences are SQVTM and ANQGSEA. The CDR3 runs to 11 residues. With 4 bases removed from V and 4 bases from J, the gap between germline ends came to 7 bases. For the CDR3, the DNA is TGCAGCGTTGGACAGCTCACTGAAGCTTTCTTT. This encodes CSVGQLTEAFF. Variable domain in full (rest from reference TRBV29-1 and TRBJ1-1): SAVISQKPSRDICQRGTSLTIQCQVDSQVTMMFWYRQQPGQSLTLIATANQGSEATYESGFVIDKFPISRPNLTFSTLTVSNMSPEDSSIYLCSVGQLTEAFFGQGTRLTVV.

The chain carries TRBV19 and TRBJ2-5, with D possibly being TRBD1 or TRBD2 (5 bases each). There are 15 residues in the CDR3. From germline, CDR1 is LNHDA and CDR2 SQIVND (reference sequence). V was pared by 3 bases and J by 5 bases, with 16 bases between. The CDR3 loop reads CASSIGHGAVETQYF. As DNA, the CDR3 is TGTGCCAGTAGTATCGGACACGGGGCCGTGGAGACCCAGTACTTC.

The V call is TRBV6-6, the J call TRBJ2-6; possible D gene TRBD2, 6 bases. The CDR3 sequence is 15 residues long. Trimming removed 2 bases at V and 12 bases at J, with 17 bases between. Germline V lookup: CDR1 MNHNY, CDR2 SVGAGI (reference sequence). The CDR3 reads CASSYLHPRDSVLTF. Here the CDR3 DNA reads TGTGCCAGCAGTTACCTACATCCCCGGGACTCCGTCCTGACTTTC.

The chain carries TRBV7-9 and TRBJ1-5, with 7 bases lining up with TRBD1. CDR1 is SEHNR and CDR2 is FQNEAQ in the germline V gene (reference sequence). After removal of 6 bases from V and 4 bases from J, the junction contained 6 bases not matched to a gene. This CDR3 is 14 amino acids long. The CDR3, as DNA: TGTGCCAGCAGTCCCGGGACAGAGAATCAGCCCCAGCATTTT. It codes for CASSPGTENQPQHF.

The chain combines TRBV28 with TRBJ2-7; 9 nucleotides align to TRBD1. Germline V lookup: CDR1 MDHEN, CDR2 SYDVKM. The CDR3 runs to 12 residues. CDR3 sequence (DNA): TGTGTCTTTAGGACAGGGGCGTACGAGCAGTACTTC. Its protein is CVFRTGAYEQYF.

This chain joins TRBV25-1 and TRBJ2-3; unclear D gene. There are 13 residues in the CDR3. Trimming shortened V by 5 bases and J by 11 bases, and 17 bases separated the two germline ends. Germline V gene lookup returns CDR1 MGHDK and CDR2 SYGVNS. The DNA for the CDR3 is TGTGCCAGCAGTAGTAGTCCCTCTCGGAAGCAGTATTTT. Its protein is CASSSSPSRKQYF.

V is TRBV18 and J is TRBJ2-1; D not certain. This CDR3 region has 15 residues. The V gene's germline CDR1 is KGHSH and CDR2 LQKENI. Trimming left V 2 bases short and J 4 bases short, with 12 bases between. The CDR3 protein is CASSPEAQIYNEQFF. The CDR3 DNA follows: TGTGCCAGCTCACCAGAAGCCCAAATTTACAATGAGCAGTTCTTC.

The V gene is TRBV30, the J gene TRBJ1-1; 8 bases are shared with TRBD1. The J segment lost 7 bases and the V segment lost 2 bases, leaving 12 bases of the junction unmatched. This CDR3 is 15 amino acids long. Germline assignment: CDR1 GTSNPN and CDR2 SVGIG (reference sequence). As DNA, the CDR3 is TGTGCCTGGAGTTCGCTCTCAGGGGGCGCGTTTGAAGCTTTCTTT. Its protein is CAWSSLSGGAFEAFF.

The chain combines TRBV24-1 with TRBJ2-2; unclear D gene. V lost 0 bases to trimming and J lost 2 bases, with 6 bases between them. This CDR3 is 15 amino acids long. Germline CDR1 KGHDR, CDR2 SFDVKD. The CDR3 loop reads CATSDLHLNTGELFF. DNA of the CDR3: TGTGCCACCAGTGATTTGCACCTTAACACCGGGGAGCTGTTTTTT.

The CDR3 region has the DNA TGTGCCAGCAGCTTACATCAGGGAGGAATTGAAAAACTGTTTTTT. Translated: CASSLHQGGIEKLFF. The chain employs TRBV7-9 and TRBJ1-4, with D perhaps TRBD1 (5 bases). Trimming took off 2 bases at V and 7 bases at J, with 14 bases between the two ends. Per germline, CDR1 SEHNR and CDR2 FQNEAQ (reference sequence). The CDR3 consists of 15 residues.

This clone occurred once. The chain recombines TRBV6-5 with TRBJ1-6; tentative D call: TRBD1 (5 bases). The CDR3 extends over 14 amino acids. V lost 2 bases and J 10 bases, leaving 12 bases between the germline ends. The V gene's germline CDR1 is MNHEY and CDR2 SVGAGI. The CDR3 sequence: CASSYTDRGSPLHF. The CDR3 DNA reads as TGTGCCAGCAGTTACACGGACCGGGGGTCACCCCTCCACTTT.

The V and J genes are TRBV27 and TRBJ2-7; D is unresolved. Deletions cut 2 bases from V and 2 bases from J, with 7 bases between. CDR1 and CDR2 (germline): MNHEY, SMNVEV (reference sequence). The CDR3 spans 13 residues. The CDR3 is CASSLRGPYEQYF. The CDR3 DNA follows: TGTGCCAGCAGTTTACGAGGACCCTACGAGCAGTACTTC.

The chain has TRBV7-9 and TRBJ1-2; D call uncertain. The germline V gene encodes CDR1 SEHNR and CDR2 FQNEAQ (reference sequence). V was pared by 3 bases and J by 7 bases, with 15 bases between. The CDR3 is 14 amino acids. CDR3 bases: TGTGCCAGCAGCTTCCAAGTAACGGGCTCTGGCTACACCTTC. Amino acids: CASSFQVTGSGYTF.

The V call is TRBV5-4, the J call TRBJ1-2, with 9 positions matching TRBD1. Trimming at V came to 2 bases and at J to 3 bases, leaving 5 bases not matched to a gene. This CDR3 spans 15 amino acids. Germline-derived CDR1 and CDR2 are SGHNT and YYREEE (reference sequence). CDR3 in amino acids: CASSLQGAGDYGYTF. As DNA, the CDR3 is TGTGCCAGCAGCTTACAGGGGGCAGGAGACTATGGCTACACCTTC.